The sequence of this TCR beta chain was determined in a study of T cell responses to AZD1222 COVID-19 vaccine. Measured with immunoSEQ multiplex PCR; TCRdb has only the in-frame clones, and not every one. The data show some 64,000 clones, 80% to 95% seen once. V was trimmed by 6 bases and J by 8 bases, leaving 17 bases between them. This CDR3 has 14 residues. Germline values: CDR1 MNHEY, CDR2 SVGEGT. On this clone itself: Its antigen is not identified.

General observations from the study: Samples come after the peak T cell response, not at day 14.

The source is an adult who received the MenACWY meningococcal vaccine as a control. This specimen was peripheral blood, taken 28 days after the second dose of the MenACWY control vaccine. The chain combines TRBV6-2 or TRBV6-3 with TRBJ2-1, with D tentatively TRBD1 or TRBD2 (5 bases each). CDR3 protein: CASSRPWGKDEQFF. In DNA, the CDR3 is TGTGCCAGCAGCCGCCCCTGGGGGAAGGATGAGCAGTTCTTC.